This TCR beta chain was documented in a study of blood T cell repertoires in COVID-19. V shed 1 base and J shed 8 bases, with 11 bases lying between them. Per the germline V gene, CDR1 is SEHNR and CDR2 is FQNEAQ (reference sequence). There are 13 residues in the CDR3. Clones were sequenced by immunoSEQ multiplex PCR, and TCRdb holds only the in-frame ones, with some missing. The sample carries roughly 200,000 clones, around 91% recorded once. The chain recombines TRBV7-9 with TRBJ1-2, with TRBD1 as a possible D gene (5 bases). The sequence was collected from a man aged 45-60 years with acute or convalescent COVID-19. Sequenced material: peripheral blood. In DNA form, the CDR3 reads TGTGCCAGCAGCTTAGGTCAGGGCTACGGCTACACCTTC. This gives the protein CASSLGQGYGYTF.